This TCR beta chain came from a study of blood T cell repertoires in COVID-19. Background on the study: Whether acute or convalescent, the COVID-19 samples came from the United States, Italy and Spain. In each case, the material was cDNA or gDNA derived from T cells, B-cell-depleted T cells, or PBMCs.

In the study's own analysis: Nucleated cell counts were estimated from reference gene primer amplification. Method: immunoSEQ multiplex PCR; TCRdb's copy keeps in-frame clones and lacks some. V and J calls plus clone size are reproduced from that table; the DNA served to infer D and trimming. The table shows around 150,000 clones, with 81% occurring only once. The CDR3 extends over 11 amino acids. The V gene lost 5 bases and the J gene lost 13 bases, with 14 bases spanning the gap. Germline lookup yields CDR1 MDHEN and CDR2 SYDVKM. The chain uses TRBV28 and TRBJ1-1; D ambiguous. The TCR was taken from a woman between 55 and 75 years old with active or convalescent COVID-19. Sample: peripheral blood. DNA for the CDR3: TGTGCCAGCAGTGGCGGGGAGGGCGATTTCTTT. This sequence encodes CASSGGEGDFF.